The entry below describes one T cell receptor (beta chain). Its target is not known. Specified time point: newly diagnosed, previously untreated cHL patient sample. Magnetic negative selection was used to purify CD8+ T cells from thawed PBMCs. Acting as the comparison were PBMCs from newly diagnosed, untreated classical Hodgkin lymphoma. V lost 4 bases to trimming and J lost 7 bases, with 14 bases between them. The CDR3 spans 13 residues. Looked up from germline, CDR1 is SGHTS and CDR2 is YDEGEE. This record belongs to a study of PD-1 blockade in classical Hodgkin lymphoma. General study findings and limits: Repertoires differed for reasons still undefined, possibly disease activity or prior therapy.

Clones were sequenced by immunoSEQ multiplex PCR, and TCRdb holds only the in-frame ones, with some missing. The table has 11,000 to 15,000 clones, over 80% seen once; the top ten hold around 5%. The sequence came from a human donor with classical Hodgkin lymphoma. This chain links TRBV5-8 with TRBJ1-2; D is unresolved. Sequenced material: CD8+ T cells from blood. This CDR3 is CASSAPGEGGYTF. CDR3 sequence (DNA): TGTGCCAGCAGCGCTCCCGGAGAGGGTGGCTACACCTTC. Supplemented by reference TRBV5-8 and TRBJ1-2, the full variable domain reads EAGVTQSPTHLIKTRGQQATLRCSPISGHTSVYWYQQALGLGLQFLLWYDEGEERNRGNFPPRFSGRQFPNYSSELNVNALELEDSALYLCASSAPGEGGYTFGSGTRLTVV.